The 29 T cell receptor beta chains given below trace back to one sample, sequenced in a study of T cells in Graves' hyperthyroidism and ophthalmopathy (dated by TCRdb to the late 2010s). Library preparation was by multiplex PCR. The sequencing machine was an Illumina HiSeq 2000. Amplification of TCR beta CDR3 regions was carried out from RNA transcripts. The TCR CDR3 was subjected to a first round of RT-PCR using the HTBI primer set and the Qiagen OneStep RT-PCR kit. Using fastp trimming at Q25 and MiXCR clonotype assembly, TCRdb reanalyzed the public sequencing data and kept in-frame beta chains. Rows with one shared CDR3 protein collapse into an entry with the most common genes and DNA. Across this sample there are fewer than 400,000 distinct CDR3 sequences, with about 14% seen only once. Under 30% of the sample goes to the ten largest clones. Sequencing used blood. Receptors originate from a man in his fifties with Graves' ophthalmopathy.

The sample holds many counts of this clonotype. CDR3: CASSLAGEAYEQYF. In nucleotides, the CDR3 is TGCGCCAGCAGCTTGGCGGGGGAAGCCTACGAGCAGTACTTC. The chain joins TRBV5-1 to TRBJ2-7, with D perhaps matching TRBD2 (6 bases). The V and J ends lost 0 bases and 2 bases respectively, with 9 bases between them. Germline V gives CDR1 SGHRS, CDR2 YFSETQ. This CDR3 has 14 amino acids.

This clonotype was recorded many times. This sequence joins TRBV18 and TRBJ2-3, with D tentatively TRBD2 (6 bases). The CDR3 contains 12 residues. V gave up 3 bases and J gave up 8 bases, with 9 bases separating them. The V gene's germline CDR1 is KGHSH and CDR2 LQKENI. The chain's CDR3 is CASSPAGSTQYF. In DNA form, the CDR3 reads TGTGCCAGCTCACCGGCGGGGTCTACGCAGTATTTT.

This clonotype appeared a few times. The rearrangement links TRBV27 to TRBJ2-7; 12 bases fit TRBD2. Germline lookup yields CDR1 MNHEY and CDR2 SMNVEV (reference sequence). CDR3 length equals 14 residues. J lost 6 bases, V lost 6 bases, and 6 bases had no gene match. The CDR3 DNA is TGTGCCAGCAGGCGACTAGCGGGAGACAGCGAGCAGTACTTC. Residues: CASRRLAGDSEQYF.

This clonotype has just a few counts. The V call is TRBV19, the J call TRBJ2-1; D remains ambiguous. Trimming pared 0 bases from V and 2 bases from J, leaving 11 bases between. Germline V gives CDR1 LNHDA, CDR2 SQIVND (reference sequence). The CDR3 runs 16 residues. CDR3 sequence (DNA): TGTGCCAGTAGTATAGAGACCTCCCGACCCTACAATGAGCAGTTCTTC. Its protein product is CASSIETSRPYNEQFF.

This clonotype has a count of ten or more. The V gene is TRBV5-1, the J gene TRBJ2-7; D may match TRBD1 or TRBD2 (7 bases each). Germline V gene data show CDR1 as SGHRS and CDR2 as YFSETQ. Deletions cut 2 bases from V and 0 bases from J, with 12 bases between. This CDR3 has 15 residues. DNA of the CDR3: TGCGCCAGCAGCTTAGCGGGACAGTACTCCTACGAGCAGTACTTC. This translates into CASSLAGQYSYEQYF. The variable domain in full, completed from reference TRBV5-1 and TRBJ2-7, reads KAGVTQTPRYLIKTRGQQVTLSCSPISGHRSVSWYQQTPGQGLQFLFEYFSETQRNKGNFPGRFSGRQFSNSRSEMNVSTLELGDSALYLCASSLAGQYSYEQYFGPGTRLTVT.

This clonotype showed up just once. One base away lies a much larger clone, so this may be a sequencing read error. V is TRBV5-1 and J is TRBJ2-3; D is uncertain. The germline CDR1 and CDR2 sequences are SGHRS and YFSETQ. Trimming took 7 bases from V and 0 from J, leaving 12 bases between them. CDR3 length: 14 amino acids. This CDR3 reads CASRKGLSTDTQYF. CDR3 in DNA: TGCGCCAGCCGCAAGGGCCTAAGCACAGATACGCAGTATTTT.

The chain is built from TRBV4-1 and TRBJ2-7; no reliable D call. Germline V gives CDR1 MGHRA, CDR2 YSYEKL. The length of the CDR3 is 13 residues. V was pared by 0 bases and J by 4 bases, with 7 bases between. This CDR3 is CASSQEGPYEQYF. DNA for the CDR3: TGCGCCAGCAGCCAAGAAGGTCCGTACGAGCAGTACTTC.

V is TRBV11-2 and J is TRBJ2-1, with D perhaps TRBD1 or TRBD2 (5 bases each). V was shortened by 2 bases and J by 15 bases, with 14 bases between the two germline ends. CDR1 is SGHAT, CDR2 FQNNGV, per germline. The CDR3 is 12 residues long. The CDR3 is CASSLFLGEWFF. The CDR3 DNA reads as TGTGCCAGCAGCTTATTTTTGGGGGAATGGTTCTTC.

This clonotype has at least ten counts. The chain uses TRBV24-1 and TRBJ2-3; D might be TRBD2 (6 bases). The length of the CDR3 is 16 residues. The germline V gene has CDR1 KGHDR and CDR2 SFDVKD. V was clipped by 4 bases and J by 6 bases, with 19 bases between them. This CDR3 is CATSDGTGRPGDTQYF. The CDR3 coding sequence is TGTGCCACCAGTGACGGGACTGGGCGTCCCGGTGATACGCAGTATTTT.

This chain links TRBV6-2 or TRBV6-3 with TRBJ1-5, with a possible D match to TRBD1 (6 bases). CDR1 is MNHEY, CDR2 SVGEGT, per germline. V lost 2 bases to trimming and J lost 6 bases, with 17 bases between them. This CDR3 is 16 amino acids long. The CDR3 sequence is CASSYETGRGFQPQHF. CDR3 nucleotides: TGTGCCAGCAGTTACGAAACGGGGAGGGGGTTTCAGCCCCAGCATTTT.

This clonotype was detected only a few times. This chain links TRBV7-6 with TRBJ2-1; 8 nucleotides match TRBD2. J was trimmed by 5 bases and V by 5 bases; bases with no gene match: 11. The CDR3 has 16 amino acids. From germline, CDR1 is SGHVS and CDR2 FNYEAQ. For the CDR3, the DNA is TGTGCCAGCAGCCCATCCAGCGGGAGACGGGACAATGAGCAGTTCTTC. Translating it yields CASSPSSGRRDNEQFF.

This clonotype was recorded at least ten times. The chain has TRBV20-1 and TRBJ1-2; the D gene is possibly TRBD1 (6 bases). The CDR3 length is 13 residues. CDR1 DFQATT and CDR2 SNEGSKA come from the germline V gene (reference sequence). V lost 5 bases and J 9 bases, leaving 19 bases between the germline ends. The CDR3 sequence: CSARITGPSSYTF. DNA of the CDR3: TGCAGTGCTCGGATCACAGGGCCGTCCAGCTACACCTTC.

This clonotype was recorded many times. The J gene is TRBJ2-1, the V gene TRBV10-3, with 9 bases that match TRBD2. Trimming took 6 bases from V and 7 from J; bases not matched to a gene: 10. This CDR3 spans 15 amino acids. Germline CDR1 reads ENHRY; CDR2 reads SYGVKD. CDR3 in amino acids: CAISPGTSMPNEQFF. The CDR3 DNA reads TGTGCCATCAGCCCCGGGACTAGCATGCCAAATGAGCAGTTCTTC.

The V call is TRBV10-3, the J call TRBJ2-1; 9 nucleotides match TRBD2. The J segment lost 6 bases and the V segment lost 4 bases, leaving 10 bases of the junction unmatched. This CDR3 has 16 amino acids. CDR1 is ENHRY, CDR2 SYGVKD, per germline. This CDR3 reads CAISAWREGRLNEQFF. The CDR3 coding sequence is TGTGCCATCAGTGCTTGGCGGGAGGGTCGTCTCAATGAGCAGTTCTTC.

This clonotype was seen repeatedly, ten times or more. The chain couples TRBV11-3 to TRBJ1-2; no clear D. Trimming took 5 bases from V and 2 from J, leaving 9 bases between them. Germline CDR1 SGHNT, CDR2 YENEEA. This CDR3 is 13 amino acids long. Here the CDR3 reads CASSPNVNYGYTF. For the CDR3, the DNA is TGTGCCAGCAGCCCAAATGTCAACTATGGCTACACCTTC.

This clonotype turned up a few times. This sequence joins TRBV9 and TRBJ2-5; tentative D call: TRBD2 (6 bases). In germline, CDR1 is SGDLS, CDR2 YYNGEE. Trimming removed 2 bases at V and 2 bases at J, with 13 bases between. The CDR3 consists of 15 residues. CDR3 in amino acids: CASSVRDWGQETQYF. As DNA, the CDR3 is TGTGCCAGCAGCGTCCGGGACTGGGGTCAAGAGACCCAGTACTTC.

This clonotype showed up many times. J is TRBJ2-5 and V is TRBV3-1, with unresolved D. Trimming took 4 bases from V and 2 from J, leaving 14 bases between them. Germline CDR1 reads LGHDT; CDR2 reads YNNKEL (reference sequence). CDR3 length equals 15 residues. The chain's CDR3 is CASSPTPGPQETQYF. The DNA of the CDR3 is TGTGCCAGCAGCCCCACCCCCGGGCCACAAGAGACCCAGTACTTC.

The chain couples TRBV28 to TRBJ2-7; TRBD2 agrees at 8 bases. From germline, CDR1 is MDHEN and CDR2 SYDVKM. Trimming at V came to 5 bases and at J to 2 bases, leaving 5 bases not matched to a gene. There are 14 residues in the CDR3. CDR3 DNA: TGTGCCAGCAGTAAGACTAGCGCAACCTACGAGCAGTACTTC. This sequence encodes CASSKTSATYEQYF.

This clonotype occurred once. A read error may produce the germline difference seen at one junction end. The CDR3 reads CASSLTGRAETQYF. CDR3 coding DNA: TGTGCTAGCAGCTTAACGGGCAGGGCGGAGACCCAGTACTTC. This rearrangement joins TRBV7-7 to TRBJ2-5; D perhaps matches TRBD1 (5 bases). The CDR3 has 14 amino acids. The germline CDR1 and CDR2 sequences are SSHAT and FNYEAQ (reference sequence).

This clonotype was picked up many times. The V gene is TRBV12-3 or TRBV12-4, the J gene TRBJ1-2; D is uncertain. This CDR3 has 11 amino acids. V was trimmed by 3 bases and J by 10 bases, leaving 9 bases between them. CDR3 sequence reads: CASSLDRYYTF. The CDR3 coding sequence is TGTGCCAGCAGTTTGGACCGCTACTACACCTTC.

In its sample, this clonotype was seen a few times. The V call is TRBV5-8, the J call TRBJ2-1; the match to TRBD2 covers 7 bases. Looked up from germline, CDR1 is SGHTS and CDR2 is YDEGEE. Germline trimming cut 1 base from V and 2 bases from J; bases unmatched to any gene: 6. The CDR3 length is 16 residues. The CDR3 spells CASSLSGGSPYNEQFF. In DNA, the CDR3 is TGTGCCAGCAGCTTGTCGGGCGGGAGCCCCTACAATGAGCAGTTCTTC.

The CDR3 sequence: CASGLGQGFNTGELFF. The DNA for the CDR3 is TGTGCCAGCGGACTCGGCCAGGGATTTAACACCGGGGAGCTGTTTTTT. The V and J genes are TRBV2 and TRBJ2-2; tentatively, D is TRBD1 or TRBD2 (5 bases each). The ends were cut back, 8 bases at V and 2 bases at J, with 18 bases in the middle. The CDR3 has 16 amino acids. CDR1 SNHLY and CDR2 FYNNEI come from the germline V gene.

The gene calls are TRBV5-6 and TRBJ2-1, with D unclear. The J call is doubtful: the DNA matches TRBJ2-7 better. The V gene's germline CDR1 is SGHDT and CDR2 YYEEEE. This CDR3 is built from 17 residues. CDR3 DNA sequence: TGTGCCAGCAGCTTGGGTTTAGGGCGGAGCTCCTACAATGAGCAGTACTTC. Amino acid sequence: CASSLGLGRSSYNEQYF.

Ten or more counts support this clonotype. The chain is built from TRBV30 and TRBJ2-2, with D possibly being TRBD1 (5 bases). There are 15 residues in the CDR3. Germline V lookup: CDR1 GTSNPN, CDR2 SVGIG (reference sequence). With 2 bases removed from V and 1 base from J, the gap between germline ends came to 11 bases. As DNA, the CDR3 is TGTGCCTGGAGTCCCGAGACAGAGAACACCGGGGAGCTGTTTTTT. This translates into CAWSPETENTGELFF.

This clonotype was seen a few times. The chain recombines TRBV27 with TRBJ1-1, with D possibly matching TRBD1 (5 bases). Germline CDR1 and CDR2: MNHEY and SMNVEV (reference sequence). V was clipped by 7 bases and J by 4 bases, with 16 bases between them. CDR3 size: 14 residues. In DNA form, the CDR3 reads TGTGCCAGCACGACTCCTTCAGGGAGCACTGAAGCTTTCTTT. Its translation is CASTTPSGSTEAFF.

The sample holds many counts of this clonotype. J is TRBJ2-1 and V is TRBV7-8, with 13 bases fitting TRBD2. V was clipped by 5 bases and J by 8 bases; unmatched bases: 6. CDR3 length equals 15 residues. Per germline, CDR1 SGHVS and CDR2 FQNEAQ. CDR3 nucleotides: TGTGCCAGCAGCCGAACAGGACTAGCGGGAGATGAGCAGTTCTTC. Translated: CASSRTGLAGDEQFF.

Only one count was recorded for this clonotype. A single base separates this from a much larger clone, so it may be a read error. J is TRBJ2-1 and V is TRBV12-3 or TRBV12-4; 7 nucleotides agree with TRBD2. Trimming removed 5 bases from V and 1 base from J; junction bases left unmatched: 8. The CDR3 contains 16 residues. The CDR3 loop is CASSPGGAGSYNEQFF. Here the CDR3 DNA reads TGTGCCAGCAGTCCCGGGGGAGCGGGGTCCTACAATGAGCAGTTCTTC.

In this sample, this clonotype turned up many times. The gene calls are TRBV2 and TRBJ2-2; D not resolved. CDR3 size: 14 residues. The V end lost 1 base, the J end lost 2 bases, and 5 bases lay between the germline ends. Germline V gives CDR1 SNHLY, CDR2 FYNNEI. In nucleotides, the CDR3 is TGTGCCAGCAGTGAAGACAGCAACACCGGGGAGCTGTTTTTT. Translation gives CASSEDSNTGELFF.

With respect to this clonotype: A much larger clone differs by one base, so this may be a read error. The chain joins TRBV6-9 to TRBJ2-5; D is undetermined. This CDR3 region has 15 residues. Germline CDR1 and CDR2: MNHGY and SVAAGI. This CDR3 reads CGSSYGSDYAETQYF. The CDR3 coding sequence is TGTGGCAGCAGTTACGGATCGGATTACGCCGAGACCCAGTACTTC.